Each of the 5 T cell receptor beta chains below was sequenced from the same sample in a study of human T cells and chemical hapten exposure. Stated time point: pre-sensitization, week 0. Treatment of the sample: therapeutic diphenylcyclopropenone sensitization with weekly scalp DPC. MiXCR was run by TCRdb on the RACE reads, yielding one entry per CDR3 protein. The sample has around 250,000 distinct CDR3 sequences, approximately 8.6% seen once. This specimen was whole blood, taken in connection with sensitization to the hapten diphenylcyclopropenone (DPC). All receptors come from a woman in her thirties or forties with alopecia areata. Some clones in this sample may be carry-over from other donors' samples.

There are many counts of this clonotype. This chain uses TRBV28 with TRBJ2-5, with TRBD2 identical over 10 bases. The junction had 8 bases not matched to a gene; V was cut back by 5 bases and J by 5 bases. The CDR3 spans 15 residues. CDR1 and CDR2 from the germline V gene are MDHEN and SYDVKM. The CDR3 loop is CASSMSGRAQETQYF. The DNA for the CDR3 is TGTGCCAGCAGTATGAGCGGGAGGGCTCAGGAGACCCAGTACTTC.

The chain is built from TRBV7-8 and TRBJ1-2; tentatively, D is TRBD1 (5 bases). V was shortened by 10 bases and J by 4 bases, with 16 bases between the two germline ends. This CDR3 region has 13 residues. CDR1 is SGHVS and CDR2 is FQNEAQ in the germline V gene. The CDR3 here is CATGPGRGYGYTF. CDR3 DNA: TGTGCCACCGGCCCAGGGCGAGGCTATGGCTACACCTTC.

This clonotype was observed a few times. This rearrangement joins TRBV20-1 to TRBJ1-5, with 9 bases identical to TRBD1. Trimming cost V 2 bases and J 3 bases; bases outside gene matches: 8. The germline CDR1 and CDR2 sequences are DFQATT and SNEGSKA (reference sequence). The CDR3 length is 16 residues. The CDR3 spells CSARPIGTGTNQPQHF. The CDR3 nucleotides read TGCAGTGCTAGACCGATCGGGACAGGGACCAATCAGCCCCAGCATTTT.

This clonotype showed up many times. The chain employs TRBV12-3 or TRBV12-4 and TRBJ1-2; no clear D. Between the trimmed V and J ends, which lost 3 bases and 5 bases, there was a span of 4 bases. This CDR3 has 11 residues. CDR3 sequence: CASSFGYGYTF. CDR3 bases: TGTGCCAGCAGTTTTGGATATGGCTACACCTTC.

This clonotype was seen a handful of times. This chain uses TRBV20-1 with TRBJ2-3; D call uncertain. CDR1 and CDR2 from the germline V gene are DFQATT and SNEGSKA (reference sequence). The V end lost 7 bases, the J end lost 2 bases, and 10 bases lay between the germline ends. This CDR3 has 12 residues. In DNA form, the CDR3 reads TGCAGTGGGGCCCCGCACACAGATACGCAGTATTTT. This gives the protein CSGAPHTDTQYF.